This T cell receptor (beta chain) was recovered during a study of T-cell reconstitution after alpha-beta-depleted transplantation in children. Whole-study findings and limits: Some patients owed their high day-60 TCRbeta diversity to surviving recipient T cells and thymic progenitors.

Note on this clonotype: No antigen is known for it.

Trimming removed 2 bases from V and 3 bases from J, with 17 bases in between. The germline CDR1 and CDR2 sequences are LGHDT and YNNKEL (reference sequence). The CDR3 is made up of 18 amino acids. A TCRbeta library incorporating unique molecular identifiers was prepared. TCRdb reprocessed the PCR reads with MiXCR, giving one entry per CDR3 protein. This table has 300,000 to 350,000 distinct CDR3 sequences, 16% appearing once. The receptor was derived from a male patient between 2 and 9 years old who had a stem cell transplant for acute lymphoblastic leukemia, so the T cells may come from the graft donor. The chain joins TRBV3-1 to TRBJ2-6; possibly TRBD1 for D (5 bases). This specimen consisted of PBMCs, mostly from graft donor cells, obtained 360 days after TCRalphabeta/CD19-depleted stem cell transplant. The CDR3 nucleotides are TGTGCCAGCAGCCAAAGGGCCAGGGTCCGTTATGGGGCCAACGTCCTGACTTTC. As protein: CASSQRARVRYGANVLTF.